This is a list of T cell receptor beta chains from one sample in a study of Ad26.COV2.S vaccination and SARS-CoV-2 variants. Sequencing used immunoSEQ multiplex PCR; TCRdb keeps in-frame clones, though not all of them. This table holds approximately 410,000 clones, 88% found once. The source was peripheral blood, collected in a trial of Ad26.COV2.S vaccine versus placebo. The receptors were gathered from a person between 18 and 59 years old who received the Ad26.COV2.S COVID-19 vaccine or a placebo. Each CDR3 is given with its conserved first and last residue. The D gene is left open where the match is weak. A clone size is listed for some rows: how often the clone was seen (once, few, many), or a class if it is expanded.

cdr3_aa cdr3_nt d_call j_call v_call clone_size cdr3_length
CASSDTGVTAEAFF TGTGCCAGCAGTGATACAGGGGTTACCGCTGAAGCTTTCTTT TRBD1 TRBJ1-1 TRBV9 . 14
CASSLGPGGTGELFF TGTGCCAGCAGCTTAGGACCCGGGGGCACCGGGGAGCTGTTTTTT . TRBJ2-2 TRBV7-9 . 15
CASSYILAGGPYEQYF TGTGCCAGCAGTTATATCTTAGCGGGGGGGCCCTACGAGCAGTACTTC TRBD2 TRBJ2-7 TRBV27 . 16
CASSLTADRALYGYTF TGTGCCAGCAGCTTAACGGCGGACAGGGCCTTATATGGCTACACCTTC TRBD1 TRBJ1-2 TRBV7-2 once 16
CATTPRADNTGELFF TGTGCCACCACCCCAAGGGCGGACAACACCGGGGAGCTGTTTTTT . TRBJ2-2 TRBV27 . 15
CASSQGFSANEKLFF TGCGCCAGCAGCCAAGGTTTCTCTGCTAATGAAAAACTGTTTTTT . TRBJ1-4 TRBV4-1 . 15
CASRIGGPYEQYF TGTGCCAGCAGAATAGGGGGTCCCTACGAGCAGTACTTC . TRBJ2-7 TRBV12-3/TRBV12-4 once 13
CASSITQRDTEAFF TGTGCCAGTAGTATCACCCAAAGGGACACTGAAGCTTTCTTT . TRBJ1-1 TRBV19 few 14
CASSYSNRYGYTF TGTGCCAGCAGTTACTCGAACAGATATGGCTACACCTTC . TRBJ1-2 TRBV6-2/TRBV6-3 few 13
CASSPGLGQRRGDTQYF TGTGCCAGCAGCCCGGGTTTGGGACAGAGGAGGGGAGATACGCAGTATTTT . TRBJ2-3 TRBV27 . 17
CASSQAGGYTGELFF TGCGCCAGCAGCCAAGCGGGGGGCTACACCGGGGAGCTGTTTTTT . TRBJ2-2 TRBV4-1 few 15
CASKWSPLNTEAFF TGTGCCAGCAAGTGGAGTCCGCTGAACACTGAAGCTTTCTTT . TRBJ1-1 TRBV28 . 14
CASSGRIQKNIQYF TGTGCCAGCAGTGGAAGGATACAGAAAAACATTCAGTACTTC . TRBJ2-4 TRBV2 . 14
CASSSGGAENTEAFF TGTGCCAGCAGCTCGGGGGGGGCCGAGAACACTGAAGCTTTCTTT . TRBJ1-1 TRBV28 once 15
CASSDSISNRYNEQFF TGTGCCAGCAGTGACTCGATCTCCAATCGCTACAATGAGCAGTTCTTC . TRBJ2-1 TRBV6-4 . 16
CASSQTEAISTEAFF TGTGCCAGCAGCCAAACTGAAGCTATCAGCACTGAAGCTTTCTTT . TRBJ1-1 TRBV14 few 15